A single sample is the source of the 8 T cell receptor beta chains below, sequenced in a study of blood T cell repertoires in COVID-19. Assay used: immunoSEQ multiplex PCR; TCRdb lists only in-frame clones, some missing. The sample consists of some 200,000 clones, over 75% of them appearing once. The sample was peripheral blood. These receptors were taken from a woman aged 65 to 85 with COVID-19, enrolled during active disease.

The rearrangement joins TRBV7-9 to TRBJ1-6; perhaps TRBD1 as D (6 bases). The germline gives CDR1 SEHNR, CDR2 FQNEAQ (reference sequence). The CDR3 runs 16 residues. V was pared by 5 bases and J by 6 bases, with 17 bases between. The CDR3 region is CASSHRPDSFNSPLHF. In DNA, the CDR3 is TGTGCCAGCAGCCACCGGCCGGACAGTTTTAATTCACCCCTCCACTTT.

The chain links TRBV6-1 to TRBJ1-6, with D possibly being TRBD1 (5 bases). Trimming removed 2 bases from V and 8 bases from J, with 10 bases in between. Germline lookup yields CDR1 MNHNS and CDR2 SASEGT. CDR3 length: 14 amino acids. The CDR3: CASSELGRHSPLHF. The CDR3, as DNA: TGTGCCAGCAGTGAATTGGGGCGGCATTCACCCCTCCACTTT.

This clone was seen at least ten times. The chain carries TRBV11-2 and TRBJ2-1; perhaps TRBD1 as D (5 bases). With 5 bases removed from V and 7 bases from J, the gap between germline ends came to 12 bases. Germline-derived CDR1 and CDR2 are SGHAT and FQNNGV. The CDR3 spans 13 residues. CDR3 residues: CASSLGQTNEQFF. The CDR3, as DNA: TGTGCCAGCAGCCTTGGACAAACGAATGAGCAGTTCTTC.

This clone was recorded a few times. The V call is TRBV3-1 (or the pseudogene TRBV3-2), the J call TRBJ1-2, with a possible D match to TRBD1 (5 bases). Germline CDR1 LGHDT, CDR2 YNNKEL (reference sequence). Deletions cut 3 bases from V and 8 bases from J, with 10 bases between. This CDR3 comprises 12 residues. CDR3 DNA sequence: TGTGCCAGCAGCCAGGGGGGTACGGGCTACACCTTC. The encoded protein is CASSQGGTGYTF.

V gene TRBV5-5 combines with J gene TRBJ1-2; 8 bases are a match to TRBD1. The V gene end was trimmed by 1 base and the J gene end by 6 bases; junction bases not matched to a gene: 11. This CDR3 contains 16 residues. Germline V CDR1 and CDR2: SGHKS, YYEKEE (reference sequence). In nucleotides, the CDR3 is TGTGCCAGCAGCTTGTTTATTGCCAGGGGGCATGATGGCTACACCTTC. Protein sequence: CASSLFIARGHDGYTF.

This clone was seen once. V usage is TRBV5-4 and J usage is TRBJ1-2, with TRBD1 identical over 7 bases. The V gene end was trimmed by 3 bases and the J gene end by 2 bases; junction bases not matched to a gene: 1. CDR3 length: 13 residues. Germline loops: CDR1 SGHNT, CDR2 YYREEE (reference sequence). The CDR3 protein is CASSWDRNYGYTF. CDR3 coding DNA: TGTGCCAGCAGCTGGGACAGAAACTATGGCTACACCTTC. Full variable domain (remainder filled in from reference TRBV5-4 and TRBJ1-2): ETGVTQSPTHLIKTRGQQVTLRCSSQSGHNTVSWYQQALGQGPQFIFQYYREEENGRGNFPPRFSGLQFPNYSSELNVNALELDDSALYLCASSWDRNYGYTFGSGTRLTVV.

The CDR3 region has the DNA TGTGCCAGCAGCCCCTCAGGGGCGGGCTCTGGAAACACCATATATTTT. This codes for CASSPSGAGSGNTIYF. The chain has TRBV3-1 (or the pseudogene TRBV3-2) and TRBJ1-3; D may be TRBD1 (6 bases). Trimming took 4 bases from V and 0 from J, leaving 13 bases between them. The germline gives CDR1 LGHDT, CDR2 YNNKEL (reference sequence). This CDR3 has 16 amino acids.

This chain connects TRBV9 to TRBJ1-2; D remains ambiguous. Looked up from germline, CDR1 is SGDLS and CDR2 is YYNGEE. This CDR3 contains 14 residues. Trimming cost V 0 bases and J 2 bases, with 8 bases left between them. CDR3 nucleotides: TGTGCCAGCAGCGTAGAGTCGGGAAACTATGGCTACACCTTC. Translation gives CASSVESGNYGYTF.